This T cell receptor beta chain was retrieved from a study of high-grade serous ovarian cancer treatment subgroups. About the study: Each sample yielded on average around 7,000 unique TCR beta rearrangements from more than 13,000 reads. Study conclusions and caveats: Only CDR3 was analyzed; CDR1 and CDR2 were not. Higher neoantigen levels went with greater TCR clonal relatedness. Same-patient tumor repertoires overlapped at roughly 0.095 to 0.8; different patients barely overlapped.

TCRdb's copy holds only in-frame clones and misses some; the assay was immunoSEQ multiplex PCR. Of 7,500 to 10,000 clones in the sample, about 76% were seen once. The sample holds one count of this clone. Its antigen is still unknown. Tumor tissue was taken before any definitive surgery or chemotherapy was given. The origin of this receptor is a human donor with high-grade serous ovarian cancer. The sample consisted of tumor tissue.

The DNA for the CDR3 is TGTGCCAGCAGCCGCTCAACTTCGGGGGTGGTGGGCAATCAGCCCCAGCATTTT. Its translation: CASSRSTSGVVGNQPQHF. The chain has TRBV4-2 and TRBJ1-5, with a possible D match to TRBD1 (5 bases). V was shortened by 4 bases and J by 2 bases, with 21 bases between the two germline ends. This CDR3 has 18 amino acids. Germline V gene sequence: CDR1 LGHNA, CDR2 YNFKEQ.